The 19 T cell receptor beta chains below were found in one sample sequenced in a study of blood T cell repertoires in COVID-19. Sequencing was performed with immunoSEQ multiplex PCR; in TCRdb, only in-frame clones are kept and a portion is missing. Of 200,000 to 250,000 clones listed, around 89% were seen once; the top ten hold 3.5%. The sequencing input was PBMCs or T cells enriched from blood (not recorded which). The source is a woman younger than 30 in a cohort exposed to, infected with or recovered from COVID-19 (not recorded which).

The V call is TRBV6-5, the J call TRBJ1-6; 7 bases line up with TRBD1. This CDR3 is 14 amino acids long. Trimming at V came to 4 bases and at J to 7 bases, leaving 4 bases not matched to a gene. The germline V gene encodes CDR1 MNHEY and CDR2 SVGAGI. The CDR3 loop reads CASSLDRDNSPLHF. CDR3 nucleotides: TGTGCCAGCAGTTTAGACAGGGACAATTCACCCCTCCACTTT.

The chain employs TRBV10-1 and TRBJ2-1, with D possibly matching TRBD2 (6 bases). V was shortened by 0 bases and J by 15 bases, with 12 bases between the two germline ends. This CDR3 spans 12 amino acids. Germline-derived CDR1 and CDR2 are WNHNN and SYGVQD (reference sequence). The CDR3 DNA is TGCGCCAGCAGTGAGTCCGGCGGGATCCCGTTCTTC. It encodes CASSESGGIPFF.

V and J are TRBV5-1 and TRBJ1-6; D unclear. Trimming took off 4 bases at V and 1 base at J, with 12 bases between the two ends. Per germline, CDR1 SGHRS and CDR2 YFSETQ. This CDR3 is 16 amino acids long. CDR3 protein: CASSTGGESYNSPLHF. CDR3 DNA: TGCGCCAGCAGCACCGGTGGAGAATCCTATAATTCACCCCTCCACTTT.

The CDR3 protein is CASRPGQGARGYTF. CDR3 coding DNA: TGTGCCAGCAGGCCGGGACAGGGGGCGCGGGGCTACACCTTC. The J gene is TRBJ1-2, the V gene TRBV5-4; TRBD1 matches at 12 bases. CDR3 length: 14 residues. Germline CDR1 reads SGHNT; CDR2 reads YYREEE (reference sequence). Losses at the gene ends were 5 bases for V and 8 bases for J; bases not matched to a gene: 7.

This chain links TRBV2 with TRBJ1-2; D ambiguous. This CDR3 comprises 13 residues. The V gene's germline CDR1 is SNHLY and CDR2 FYNNEI. Trimming took off 6 bases at V and 4 bases at J, with 12 bases between the two ends. In DNA, the CDR3 is TGTGCCAGCAGCCTCGCGACGGGCTATGGCTACACCTTC. It codes for CASSLATGYGYTF.

There are a few counts of this clone. The genes are TRBV28 and TRBJ2-1; 10 nucleotides match TRBD2. Trimming removed 6 bases from V and 2 bases from J; junction bases left unmatched: 10. Germline loops: CDR1 MDHEN, CDR2 SYDVKM. This CDR3 has 17 amino acids. The CDR3 reads CASSRFPLAGAYNEQFF. CDR3 bases: TGTGCCAGCAGCCGATTCCCCCTAGCGGGAGCCTACAATGAGCAGTTCTTC.

The chain is built from TRBV5-1 and TRBJ2-1; 12 bases align to TRBD1. V shed 1 base, J shed 7 bases, and the junction held 6 bases outside the gene matches. CDR3 length: 16 residues. The germline V gene encodes CDR1 SGHRS and CDR2 YFSETQ. As DNA, the CDR3 is TGCGCCAGCAGCTTGACTCCGGGACAGGGGGCAAATGAGCAGTTCTTC. Translating gives CASSLTPGQGANEQFF.

The chain has TRBV2 and TRBJ1-3; 8 nucleotides agree with TRBD1. This CDR3 comprises 15 residues. CDR1 SNHLY and CDR2 FYNNEI come from the germline V gene. J was trimmed by 2 bases and V by 5 bases; bases with no gene match: 5. CDR3 nucleotides: TGTGCCAGCAGTACAGGGGGGCTCGCTGGAAACACCATATATTTT. Translated, it gives CASSTGGLAGNTIYF.

About this clone itself: The DNA is omitted, as the CDR3 cannot be located on it reliably, and the CDR3 follows TCRdb's listing. The chain links TRBV28 to TRBJ1-2; TRBD1 reflects the table's D call only, with no check against the DNA. A total of 14 residues make up the CDR3, ends included. CDR1 is MDHEN and CDR2 is SYDVKM in the germline V gene. CDR3 residues: CASSSSGQGFGYTF.

The rearrangement joins TRBV18 to TRBJ1-1; perhaps TRBD1 as D (5 bases). This CDR3 contains 13 residues. Germline V gene lookup returns CDR1 KGHSH and CDR2 LQKENI. Trimming took off 1 base at V and 4 bases at J, with 7 bases between the two ends. CDR3 DNA: TGTGCCAGCTCACCACTGGGGGGCACTGAAGCTTTCTTT. Amino acids: CASSPLGGTEAFF.

This chain joins TRBV3-1 (or the pseudogene TRBV3-2) and TRBJ2-3, with D perhaps TRBD2 (6 bases). CDR1 is LGHDT, CDR2 YNNKEL, per germline (reference sequence). V lost 2 bases to trimming and J lost 6 bases, with 9 bases between them. The CDR3 consists of 13 residues. DNA of the CDR3: TGTGCCAGCAGCCAAATTGCGGGGGATACGCAGTATTTT. Translated: CASSQIAGDTQYF.

This clone has only one observation. V and J are TRBV19 and TRBJ1-2; 8 bases line up with TRBD1. Germline assignment: CDR1 LNHDA and CDR2 SQIVND (reference sequence). J was trimmed by 2 bases and V by 10 bases; bases with no gene match: 9. The CDR3 covers 14 residues. DNA of the CDR3: TGTGCCACCGAGACCACAGGGGGAAACTATGGCTACACCTTC. It yields the protein CATETTGGNYGYTF.

This clone was detected only once. Here the CDR3 DNA reads TGTGCCAGCAGCTTACCACTAGCGGGAGGGCCGGACGAGCAGTACTTC. This encodes CASSLPLAGGPDEQYF. The chain has TRBV7-9 and TRBJ2-7; TRBD2 matches at 13 bases. Germline V lookup: CDR1 SEHNR, CDR2 FQNEAQ (reference sequence). This CDR3 region has 16 residues. The trim removed 2 bases at V and 5 bases at J, leaving 6 bases unmatched.

This clone was seen once. The CDR3 nucleotides read TGTGCCAGCAGCCAAGCGAGTCGCGTGAGTTCACCCCTCCACTTT. It translates to CASSQASRVSSPLHF. This chain connects TRBV4-2 to TRBJ1-6; no clear D. In germline, CDR1 is LGHNA, CDR2 YNFKEQ. Trimming took off 1 base at V and 9 bases at J, with 13 bases between the two ends. The CDR3 length is 15 residues.

The CDR3 DNA reads as TGTGCCAGCAGTGAAGAAGTTGGCCAGACTAATACGCAGTATTTT. Translated: CASSEEVGQTNTQYF. The chain combines TRBV2 with TRBJ2-3, with D perhaps TRBD2 (5 bases). CDR1 and CDR2 (germline): SNHLY, FYNNEI. V lost 1 base, J lost 7 bases, and 15 bases lay in between. The CDR3 contains 15 residues.

V gene TRBV27 combines with J gene TRBJ1-5; 7 bases match TRBD1. The CDR3 runs 14 residues. Germline V gene data show CDR1 as MNHEY and CDR2 as SMNVEV (reference sequence). After removal of 6 bases from V and 1 base from J, the junction contained 3 bases not matched to a gene. CDR3 nucleotide sequence: TGTGCCAGCAGAATACAGGGGAGCAATCAGCCCCAGCATTTT. This codes for CASRIQGSNQPQHF.

The chain recombines TRBV5-8 with TRBJ2-3; 8 bases line up with TRBD2. CDR3 length: 17 residues. CDR1 and CDR2 (germline): SGHTS, YDEGEE. V shed 4 bases and J 1 base; nucleotides not matched to a gene: 11. The CDR3 loop reads CASSPSFAGGRTDTQYF. As DNA, the CDR3 is TGTGCCAGCAGCCCCAGTTTTGCGGGAGGTCGCACAGATACGCAGTATTTT.

The chain links TRBV5-8 to TRBJ1-2; a possible D gene is TRBD1 (5 bases). The length of the CDR3 is 16 residues. Germline V CDR1 and CDR2: SGHTS, YDEGEE. The V gene lost 0 bases and the J gene lost 7 bases, with 19 bases spanning the gap. For the CDR3, the DNA is TGTGCCAGCAGCTTGGCAGGGACTGTGTTGGTCGGTGGCTACACCTTC. As protein: CASSLAGTVLVGGYTF.

The V and J genes are TRBV6-5 and TRBJ1-5; D gene unclear. Per germline, CDR1 MNHEY and CDR2 SVGAGI. The CDR3 runs 13 residues. Trimming left V 6 bases short and J 1 base short, with 7 bases between. The DNA for the CDR3 is TGTGCCAGCAGCCCGGGAAGCAATCAGCCCCAGCATTTT. Protein product: CASSPGSNQPQHF.